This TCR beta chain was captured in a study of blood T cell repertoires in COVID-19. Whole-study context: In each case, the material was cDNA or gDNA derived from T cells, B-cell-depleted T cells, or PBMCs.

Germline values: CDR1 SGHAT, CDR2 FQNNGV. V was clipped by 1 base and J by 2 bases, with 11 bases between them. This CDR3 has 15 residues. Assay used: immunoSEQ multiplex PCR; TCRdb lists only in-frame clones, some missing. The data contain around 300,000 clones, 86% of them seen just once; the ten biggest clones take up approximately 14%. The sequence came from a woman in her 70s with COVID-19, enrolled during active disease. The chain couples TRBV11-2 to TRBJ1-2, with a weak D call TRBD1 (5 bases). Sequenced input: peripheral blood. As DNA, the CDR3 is TGTGCCAGCAGCTTAGGGGCGGAGGGGAACTATGGCTACACCTTC. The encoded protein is CASSLGAEGNYGYTF.